One and the same sample provided the 24 T cell receptor gamma chains below, sequenced in a study of γδ T cells in repeated Plasmodium falciparum infection. Bulk repertoires came from Vgamma9/Vdelta2+ or Vdelta2-negative gammadelta T cells flow-sorted from PBMC. TCRdb reanalysed the multiplex PCR reads with CATT. The sample yields 27,000 or so gamma-chain clones, roughly 1.4% seen once. Sequencing used gamma-delta T cells from blood. All receptors derive from a pool of human donors (malaria-infected and uninfected, not separated).

A word on this clone: The translation of this DNA and the TCRdb protein of a much larger clone differ at residue 9, probably owing to a read error; the protein shown here is translated from the DNA. The chain is built from TRGV2 and TRGJP2. With 0 bases clipped from V and 12 bases from J, the junction kept 7 bases outside the gene matches. The CDR3 runs 13 residues. CDR1 is EGSNGY, CDR2 YDSYNSKV, per germline. The CDR3, as DNA: TGTGCCACCTGGGACGGGCGGGATCGGATCAAGACGTTT. This codes for CATWDGRDRIKTF.

This clone was observed at least ten times. One base separates it from a far larger clone, so it is likely a read error. The sample has other DNA sequences that encode this CDR3 too. The chain employs TRGV9 and TRGJP1. Since TCRdb gives no J gene, matching the DNA to germline was used here to assign it. CDR1 and CDR2 from the germline V gene are GITISATS and ISYDGTV (reference sequence). This CDR3 comprises 15 residues. The CDR3 DNA sequence: TGTGCCCTGTGGGAGGCCCTCGGCACTGGTTGGTTCAAGATATTT. This gives the protein CALWEALGTGWFKIF.

This clone came up a few times. For this DNA, TCRdb reports the protein of a much larger clone, which diverges at residue 6, most likely from a read error; the protein presented here is translated directly from the DNA. The chain couples TRGV4 to TRGJ1 or TRGJ2. The J gene, absent from TCRdb, was called here by matching the DNA to germline. V lost 2 bases, J lost 10 bases, and 5 bases stayed unmatched. Germline V gives CDR1 EGSTGY, CDR2 YDSYTSSV. CDR3 size: 11 residues. CDR3 loop: CATWDEPKKLF. The CDR3 coding sequence is TGTGCCACCTGGGATGAGCCCAAGAAACTCTTT.

This clone showed up many times. TCRdb's listed protein matches a much larger clone and diverges from this DNA's translation at residue 10, likely through a read error; the protein shown comes from the DNA. The genes are TRGV9 and TRGJ1 or TRGJ2. The length of the CDR3 is 12 residues. Germline CDR1 GITISATS, CDR2 ISYDGTV (reference sequence). The V and J ends lost 2 bases and 15 bases, in that order; junction bases with no gene match: 13. CDR3 nucleotides: TGTGCCTTGTGGGAGGGACATCAGGAGAGACTCTTT. This gives the protein CALWEGHQERLF.

Concerning this clone itself: The protein TCRdb gives is from a much larger clone and does not agree with this DNA's translation at residue 10, likely a read error; the protein shown here comes from the DNA. The J gene was not called, though the V gene is TRGV2. CDR1 and CDR2 from the germline V gene are EGSNGY and YDSYNSKV. The CDR3 has 12 residues. CDR3 protein: CATWVSDWIRTF. CDR3 in DNA: TGTGCCACCTGGGTTAGTGATTGGATCAGGACGTTT.

Remarks on this clone: This is likely an artifact of a read error, given a far larger clone one base away. The sample has other DNA sequences that encode this CDR3 too. The chain links TRGV4 to TRGJ1 or TRGJ2. The J gene, left out of TCRdb, was set here by checking the DNA against germline. The length of the CDR3 is 14 residues. CDR1 and CDR2 (germline): EGSTGY, YDSYTSSV. J was trimmed by 7 bases and V by 2 bases; bases with no gene match: 11. For the CDR3, the DNA is TGTGCCACCTGGGATGCCCCCGTAGGCTATAAGAAACTCTTT. Its protein is CATWDAPVGYKKLF.

Points on this clone: For this DNA, TCRdb reports the protein of a much larger clone, which diverges at residue 5, most likely from a read error; the protein presented here is translated directly from the DNA. This chain connects TRGV2 to TRGJ1 or TRGJ2. TCRdb gives no J gene; it was assigned here by matching the DNA to germline. Germline-derived CDR1 and CDR2 are EGSNGY and YDSYNSKV. CDR3 length: 13 residues. CDR3 protein: CATWNGRVGKKLF. As DNA, the CDR3 is TGTGCCACCTGGAACGGGCGAGTTGGAAAGAAACTCTTT.

Comment on this clone: TCRdb has a much larger clone's protein, which differs at residue 3 from the translation of this DNA, likely because of a read error; what is shown is the protein translated from the DNA. The rearrangement links TRGV3 to TRGJ1 or TRGJ2. No J gene was available from TCRdb, and it was assigned here by a germline match of the DNA. Germline CDR1 VTNTFY, CDR2 YDVSTARD (reference sequence). CDR3 length: 13 amino acids. The CDR3 spells CASWDSPYYKKLF. The DNA for the CDR3 is TGTGCCTCCTGGGACTCCCCCTATTATAAGAAACTCTTT.

Worth noting for this clone: This DNA's translation and the protein TCRdb lists, from a much larger clone, do not match at residue 7, likely due to a read error; the protein shown is translated from the DNA. The chain's CDR3 is CATWEEEKLF. The DNA for the CDR3 is TGTGCCACCTGGGAAGAGGAGAAACTCTTT. The chain recombines TRGV3 with TRGJ1 or TRGJ2. The J gene, absent from TCRdb, was called here by matching the DNA to germline. Germline CDR1 VTNTFY, CDR2 YDVSTARD (reference sequence). With V trimmed by 4 bases and J by 11 bases, 5 bases remained unmatched. The CDR3 totals 10 residues.

Only a few counts were recorded for this clone. TCRdb assigns this DNA the protein of a much larger clone, which departs from its translation at residue 9; this likely reflects a read error, and the protein shown comes from translating the DNA. This rearrangement joins TRGV9 to TRGJ1 or TRGJ2. The J gene, not given by TCRdb, was assigned here from a germline match of the nucleotide sequence. Germline V gene lookup returns CDR1 GITISATS and CDR2 ISYDGTV (reference sequence). This CDR3 has 14 residues. CDR3 coding DNA: TGTGCCTTGTGGGAGGGGGAGAATTGTTATAAGAAACTCTTT. Translated, it gives CALWEGENCYKKLF.

On this clone: TCRdb's protein, taken from a much larger clone, differs from this DNA's translation at residue 6, likely owing to a read error; the protein displayed comes from the DNA. The chain recombines TRGV9 with TRGJ1 or TRGJ2. No J gene is reported in TCRdb; it was inferred here by comparing the DNA with germline. The CDR3 length is 11 residues. Germline V CDR1 and CDR2: GITISATS, ISYDGTV (reference sequence). Germline trimming cut 6 bases from V and 9 bases from J; bases unmatched to any gene: 8. CDR3 region: CALWWSFKKLF. The CDR3 bases are TGTGCCTTGTGGTGGAGCTTTAAGAAACTCTTT.

This clone was recorded at least ten times. TCRdb lists the protein of a much larger clone for this DNA, which differs at residue 9, so this is likely a read error; the protein given here is translated from the DNA itself. This chain uses TRGV9 with TRGJ1 or TRGJ2. The J gene, missing from TCRdb, was assigned here through DNA to germline matching. CDR1 and CDR2 (germline): GITISATS, ISYDGTV (reference sequence). The V segment lost 0 bases and the J segment 9 bases; nucleotides outside the gene matches: 8. The CDR3 is 13 amino acids. This CDR3 reads CALWEVYPTKKLF. CDR3 coding DNA: TGTGCCTTGTGGGAGGTGTACCCGACTAAGAAACTCTTT.

This clone showed up just a few times. The TCRdb protein, from a much larger clone, departs from this DNA's translation at residue 8, likely by read error; the protein shown derives from the DNA. The rearrangement joins TRGV9 to TRGJP. The J gene, absent from TCRdb, was called here by matching the DNA to germline. V gave up 4 bases and J gave up 6 bases; unmatched junction bases: 9. CDR3 length: 17 residues. Per germline, CDR1 GITISATS and CDR2 ISYDGTV (reference sequence). For the CDR3, the DNA is TGTGCCTTGTGGGACCCCGCAACAGAGTTGGGCAAAAAAATCAAGGTATTT. Protein product: CALWDPATELGKKIKVF.

This clone was recorded many times. V is TRGV4 and J is TRGJ1 or TRGJ2. The CDR3 length is 13 residues. V lost 4 bases, J lost 3 bases, and 6 bases stayed unmatched. CDR1 EGSTGY and CDR2 YDSYTSSV come from the germline V gene. The DNA for the CDR3 is TGTGCCACCTGGGAGCTACCTTATTATAAGAAACTCTTT. Its translation is CATWELPYYKKLF.

This clone was seen at least ten times. TCRdb's protein for this DNA is that of a much larger clone and differs from the translation at residue 11, likely a read error; the protein shown is the DNA translation. The chain is built from TRGV9 and TRGJP. TCRdb leaves out the J gene; it was filled in here by matching the DNA to germline. This CDR3 is 18 amino acids long. The germline CDR1 and CDR2 sequences are GITISATS and ISYDGTV (reference sequence). CDR3 nucleotides: TGTGCCTTGTGGGAGGTGGGTACGCAAGAGTCGGGCAAAAAAATCAAGGTATTT. It specifies CALWEVGTQESGKKIKVF.

Turning to this clone: This likely stems from a read error, as it lies one base from a far larger clone. Other nucleotide sequences from this sample produce the same CDR3. V is TRGV9 and J is TRGJP. No J segment appears in TCRdb, so it was assigned here by matching the sequence to germline. V shed 5 bases, J shed 7 bases, and the junction held 26 bases outside the gene matches. The CDR3 has 22 residues. Per germline, CDR1 GITISATS and CDR2 ISYDGTV (reference sequence). The chain's CDR3 is CALWANREHTMGSELGKKIKVF. CDR3 DNA sequence: TGTGCCTTGTGGGCTAACCGGGAGCATACCATGGGGTCCGAGTTGGGCAAAAAAATCAAGGTATTT.

This clone occurred many times. This likely traces to a read error, being one base from a far larger clone. The chain uses TRGV9 and TRGJP. This CDR3 region has 18 residues. Per the germline V gene, CDR1 is GITISATS and CDR2 is ISYDGTV (reference sequence). CDR3 sequence reads: CALWEAPKGELGEKIKVF. The DNA for the CDR3 is TGTGCCTTGTGGGAGGCCCCAAAAGGAGAGTTGGGCGAAAAAATCAAGGTATTT.

This clone was counted many times. The chain has TRGV8 and TRGJ1 or TRGJ2. The J gene is not listed in TCRdb, so it was assigned here from a DNA match to germline. V was pared by 5 bases and J by 8 bases, with 6 bases of the junction left unmatched. The CDR3 runs 11 residues. Germline V gene lookup returns CDR1 VENAVY and CDR2 YDSYNSRV. CDR3 sequence (DNA): TGTGCCACCTGGGCCCCCCATAAGAAACTCTTT. Translation gives CATWAPHKKLF.

A few counts support this clone. The likely explanation is a read error, given a far larger clone one base away. The same CDR3 arises from other DNA sequences in this sample as well. The chain combines TRGV9 with TRGJ1 or TRGJ2. Because TCRdb records no J gene, it was assigned here through a match of the DNA to germline. Germline values: CDR1 GITISATS, CDR2 ISYDGTV (reference sequence). The CDR3 is made up of 13 amino acids. Here the CDR3 reads CALWDPNYYKKLF. Here the CDR3 DNA reads TGTGCCTTATGGGATCCGAATTATTATAAGAAACTCTTT.

This clone was counted between two and nine times. Only one base separates this from a far larger clonotype, so it likely reflects a read error. This specimen includes other DNA sequences encoding the same CDR3. In DNA form, the CDR3 reads TGCGCCTTGTGGGACCCCGCGGCTTCAGAGTTGGGCAAAAAAATCAAGGTATTT. Protein product: CALWDPAASELGKKIKVF. The chain combines TRGV9 with TRGJP. The J gene, absent from TCRdb, was called here by matching the DNA to germline. The CDR3 consists of 18 residues. Germline lookup yields CDR1 GITISATS and CDR2 ISYDGTV (reference sequence).

As regards this clone: TCRdb's listed protein matches a much larger clone and diverges from this DNA's translation at residue 8, likely through a read error; the protein shown comes from the DNA. The chain joins TRGV9 to TRGJ1 or TRGJ2. No J segment appears in TCRdb, so it was assigned here by matching the sequence to germline. CDR1 GITISATS and CDR2 ISYDGTV come from the germline V gene (reference sequence). V was pared by 5 bases and J by 6 bases, with 10 bases of the junction left unmatched. This CDR3 contains 13 residues. The DNA for the CDR3 is TGTGCCTTGTGGGCCCGACTTTGTTATAAGAAACTCTTT. This gives the protein CALWARLCYKKLF.

In this sample, this clone turned up many times. The rearrangement links TRGV2 to TRGJP2. Germline trimming cut 6 bases from V and 5 bases from J; bases unmatched to any gene: 9. This CDR3 is 14 amino acids long. The V gene's germline CDR1 is EGSNGY and CDR2 YDSYNSKV. CDR3 in amino acids: CATWTISSDWIKTF. CDR3 coding DNA: TGTGCCACCTGGACCATAAGCAGTGATTGGATCAAGACGTTT.

Worth noting for this clone: The protein held in TCRdb is that of a much larger clone and does not match this DNA's translation at residue 3, likely because of a read error; the protein shown is translated from the DNA. The chain recombines TRGV4 with TRGJP1. The J gene was missing in TCRdb and was found by matching the end of the DNA to germline. The CDR3 loop spans 13 amino acids. Per germline, CDR1 EGSTGY and CDR2 YDSYTSSV. The CDR3 region is CAIWDGAGWFKIF. CDR3 DNA: TGTGCCATCTGGGATGGGGCTGGTTGGTTCAAGATATTT.

This clone was seen more than once but under ten times. TCRdb assigns this DNA the protein of a much larger clone, which departs from its translation at residue 15; this likely reflects a read error, and the protein shown comes from translating the DNA. This rearrangement joins TRGV9 to TRGJP. The J gene is not listed in TCRdb, so it was assigned here from a DNA match to germline. The CDR3 covers 18 residues. Germline loops: CDR1 GITISATS, CDR2 ISYDGTV (reference sequence). The CDR3 sequence is CALWEVPSQELGKKSKVF. The CDR3 region has the DNA TGTGCCTTGTGGGAGGTACCCTCGCAAGAGTTGGGCAAAAAAAGCAAGGTATTT.